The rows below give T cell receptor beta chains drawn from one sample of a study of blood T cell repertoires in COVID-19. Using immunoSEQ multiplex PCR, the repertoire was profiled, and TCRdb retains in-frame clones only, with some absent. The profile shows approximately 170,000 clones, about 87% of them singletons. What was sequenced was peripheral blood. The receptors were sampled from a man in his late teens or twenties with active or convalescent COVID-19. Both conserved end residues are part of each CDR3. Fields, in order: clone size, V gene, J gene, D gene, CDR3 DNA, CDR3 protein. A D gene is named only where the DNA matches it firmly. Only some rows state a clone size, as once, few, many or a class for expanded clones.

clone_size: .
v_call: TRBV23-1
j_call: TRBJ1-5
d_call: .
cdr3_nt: TGCGCCAGCAGTCTGTTGGTTCAGGGCCAGCCCCAGCATTTT
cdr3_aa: CASSLLVQGQPQHF

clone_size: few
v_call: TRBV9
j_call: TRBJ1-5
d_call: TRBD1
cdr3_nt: TGTGCCAGCAGCGTAGGACAGGGAAGCAATCAGCCCCAGCATTTT
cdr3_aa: CASSVGQGSNQPQHF

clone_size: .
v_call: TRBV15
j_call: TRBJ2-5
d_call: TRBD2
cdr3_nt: TGTGCCACCAGCTGGGGACTAGCGGATTCGGAGACCCAGTACTTC
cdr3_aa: CATSWGLADSETQYF

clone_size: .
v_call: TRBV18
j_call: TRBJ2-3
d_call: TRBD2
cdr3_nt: TGTGCCAGCTCTCCTCGAGTCCGGGGGGCAGATACGCAGTATTTT
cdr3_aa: CASSPRVRGADTQYF

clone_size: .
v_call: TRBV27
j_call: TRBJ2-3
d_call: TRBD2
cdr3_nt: TGTGCCAGCAGTTATAGCGGGGGAACAGATACGCAGTATTTT
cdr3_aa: CASSYSGGTDTQYF

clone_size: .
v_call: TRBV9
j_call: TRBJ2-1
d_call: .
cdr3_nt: TGTGCCAGCAGCGTAGTACGGGGGACCTACAATGAGCAGTTCTTC
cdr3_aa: CASSVVRGTYNEQFF

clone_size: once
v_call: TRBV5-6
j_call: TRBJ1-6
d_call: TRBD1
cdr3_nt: TGTGCCAGCAGCTTGTGGACCGGAGGACAGGCCGTGAATTCACCCCTCCACTTT
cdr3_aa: CASSLWTGGQAVNSPLHF

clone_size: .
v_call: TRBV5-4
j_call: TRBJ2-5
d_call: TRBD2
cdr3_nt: TGTGCCAGCAGCCGAGGACTAGCGGGGGGGATCCTCCAAGAGACCCAGTACTTC
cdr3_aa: CASSRGLAGGILQETQYF

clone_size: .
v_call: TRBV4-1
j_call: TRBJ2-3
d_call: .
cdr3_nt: TGCGCCAGCAGCCAAGAGGGGGGAGGTAGACAGTATTTT
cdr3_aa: CASSQEGGGRQYF

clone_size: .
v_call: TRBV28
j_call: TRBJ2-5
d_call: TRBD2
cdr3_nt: TGTGCCAGCAGTTTATATGCGGGGGAGCCCCAAGAGACCCAGTACTTC
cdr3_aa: CASSLYAGEPQETQYF

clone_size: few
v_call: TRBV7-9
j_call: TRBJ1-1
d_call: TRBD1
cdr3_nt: TGTGCCAGCAGCTTATGCAGGGGGTATAGATGCACTGAAGCTTTCTTT
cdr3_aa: CASSLCRGYRCTEAFF

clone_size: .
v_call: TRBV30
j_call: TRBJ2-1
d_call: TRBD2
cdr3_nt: TGTGCCTGCTCCACGGACACGGGACTAGCGGGGGACAATGAGCAGTTCTTC
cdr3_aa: CACSTDTGLAGDNEQFF

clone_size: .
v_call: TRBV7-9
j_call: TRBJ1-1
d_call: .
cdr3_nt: TGTGCCAGCAGCTTAGCCGGGACAGAAGCTTTCTTT
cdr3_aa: CASSLAGTEAFF

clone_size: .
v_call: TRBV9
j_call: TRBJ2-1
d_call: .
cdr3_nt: TGTGCCAGCAGCGTAGCCGGTTTCAATGAGCAGTTCTTC
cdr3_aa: CASSVAGFNEQFF

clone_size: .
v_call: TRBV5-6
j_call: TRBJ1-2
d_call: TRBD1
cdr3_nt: TGTGCCAGCAGCCAATTATCGGAGGGGGCGCAGGGCTATGGCTACACCTTC
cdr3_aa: CASSQLSEGAQGYGYTF

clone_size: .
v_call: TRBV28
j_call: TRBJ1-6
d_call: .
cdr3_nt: TGTGCCAGCAGTTTACCCCCTGGAGCAAAGAGCTCCTATAATTCACCCCTCCACTTT
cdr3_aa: CASSLPPGAKSSYNSPLHF

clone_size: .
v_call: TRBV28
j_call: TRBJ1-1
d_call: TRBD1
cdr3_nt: TGTGCCAGCAGTCTCCGGGACAGGGGGCGTTCCACTGAAGCTTTCTTT
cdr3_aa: CASSLRDRGRSTEAFF